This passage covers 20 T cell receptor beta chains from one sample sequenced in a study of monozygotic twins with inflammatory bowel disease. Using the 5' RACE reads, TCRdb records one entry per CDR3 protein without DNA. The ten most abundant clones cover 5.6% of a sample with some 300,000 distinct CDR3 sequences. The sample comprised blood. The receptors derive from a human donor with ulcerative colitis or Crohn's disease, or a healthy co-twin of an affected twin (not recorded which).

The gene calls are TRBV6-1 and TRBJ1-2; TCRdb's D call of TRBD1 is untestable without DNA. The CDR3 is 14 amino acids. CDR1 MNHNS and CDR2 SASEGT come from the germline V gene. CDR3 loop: CASRGARINYGYTF.

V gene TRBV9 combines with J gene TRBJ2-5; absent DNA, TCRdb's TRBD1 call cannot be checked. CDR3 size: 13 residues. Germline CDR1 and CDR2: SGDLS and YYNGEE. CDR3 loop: CASSVAPTGAQYF.

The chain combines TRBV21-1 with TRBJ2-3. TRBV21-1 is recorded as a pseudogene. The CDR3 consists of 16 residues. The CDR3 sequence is CASSNFQGTSTDTQYF.

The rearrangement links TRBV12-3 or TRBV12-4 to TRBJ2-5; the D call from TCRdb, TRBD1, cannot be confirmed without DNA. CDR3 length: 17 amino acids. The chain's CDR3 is CASSPNAAGIGGETQYF.

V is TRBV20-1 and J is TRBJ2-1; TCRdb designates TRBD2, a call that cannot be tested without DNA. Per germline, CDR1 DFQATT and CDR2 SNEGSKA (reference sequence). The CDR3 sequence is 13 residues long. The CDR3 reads CSDPGAKYNEQFF.

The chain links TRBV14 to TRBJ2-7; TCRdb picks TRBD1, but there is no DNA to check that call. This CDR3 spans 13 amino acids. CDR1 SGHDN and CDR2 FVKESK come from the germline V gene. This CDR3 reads CASSLTRGLEQYF.

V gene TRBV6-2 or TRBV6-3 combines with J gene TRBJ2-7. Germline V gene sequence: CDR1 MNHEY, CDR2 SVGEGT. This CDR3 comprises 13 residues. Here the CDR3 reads CASSYLVSYEQYF.

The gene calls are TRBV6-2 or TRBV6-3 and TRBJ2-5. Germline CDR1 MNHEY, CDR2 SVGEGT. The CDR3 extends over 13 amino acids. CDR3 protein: CASSPQIRETQYF.

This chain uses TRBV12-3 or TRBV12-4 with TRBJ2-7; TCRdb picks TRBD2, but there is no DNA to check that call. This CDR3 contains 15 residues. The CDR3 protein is CASSSRTSGRFEQYF.

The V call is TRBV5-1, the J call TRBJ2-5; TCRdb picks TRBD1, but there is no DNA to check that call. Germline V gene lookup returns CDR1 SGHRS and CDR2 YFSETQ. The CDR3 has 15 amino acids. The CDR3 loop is CASSSTVRYQETQYF.

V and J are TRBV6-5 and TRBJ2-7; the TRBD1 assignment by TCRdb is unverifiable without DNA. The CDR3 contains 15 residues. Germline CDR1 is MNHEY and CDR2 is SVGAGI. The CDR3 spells CASSYPGLSSYEQYF.

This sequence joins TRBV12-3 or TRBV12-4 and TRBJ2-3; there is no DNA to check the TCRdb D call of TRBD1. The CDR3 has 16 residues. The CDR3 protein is CASSPRGRGRTDTQYF.

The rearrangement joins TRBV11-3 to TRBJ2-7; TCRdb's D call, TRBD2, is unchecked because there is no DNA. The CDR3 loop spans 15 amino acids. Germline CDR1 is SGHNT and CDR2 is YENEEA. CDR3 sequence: CASSLTGTSGYEQYF.

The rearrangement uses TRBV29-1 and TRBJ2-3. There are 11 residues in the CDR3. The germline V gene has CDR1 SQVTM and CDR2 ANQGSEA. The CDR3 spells CSVAHTDTQYF.

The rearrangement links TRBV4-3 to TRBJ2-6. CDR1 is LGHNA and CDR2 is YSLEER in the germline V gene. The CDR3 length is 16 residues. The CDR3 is CASSQDFDSGANVLTF.

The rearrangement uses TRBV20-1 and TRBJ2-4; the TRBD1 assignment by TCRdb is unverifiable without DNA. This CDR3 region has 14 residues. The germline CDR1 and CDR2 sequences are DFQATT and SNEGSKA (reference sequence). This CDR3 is CSAKPGTSLDIQYF.

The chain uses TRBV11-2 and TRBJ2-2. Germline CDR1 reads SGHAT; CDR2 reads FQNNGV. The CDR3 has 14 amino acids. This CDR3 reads CASSLETPTGELFF. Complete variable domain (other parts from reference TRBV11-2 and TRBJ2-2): EAGVAQSPRYKIIEKRQSVAFWCNPISGHATLYWYQQILGQGPKLLIQFQNNGVVDDSQLPKDRFSAERLKGVDSTLKIQPAKLEDSAVYLCASSLETPTGELFFGEGSRLTVL.

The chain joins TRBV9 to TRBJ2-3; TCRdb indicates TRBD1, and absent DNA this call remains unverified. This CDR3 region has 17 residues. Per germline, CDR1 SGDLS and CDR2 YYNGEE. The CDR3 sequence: CASSVAGQGWRTDTQYF. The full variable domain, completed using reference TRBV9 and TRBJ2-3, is DSGVTQTPKHLITATGQRVTLRCSPRSGDLSVYWYQQSLDQGLQFLIQYYNGEERAKGNILERFSAQQFPDLHSELNLSSLELGDSALYFCASSVAGQGWRTDTQYFGPGTRLTVL.

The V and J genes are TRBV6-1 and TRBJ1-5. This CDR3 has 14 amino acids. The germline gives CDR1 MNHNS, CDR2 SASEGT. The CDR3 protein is CASKSRDYNQPQHF.

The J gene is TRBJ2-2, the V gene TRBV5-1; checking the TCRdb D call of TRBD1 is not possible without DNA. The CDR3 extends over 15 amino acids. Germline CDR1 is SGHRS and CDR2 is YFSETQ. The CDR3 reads CASRPDLGRTGELFF. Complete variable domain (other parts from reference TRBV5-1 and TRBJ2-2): KAGVTQTPRYLIKTRGQQVTLSCSPISGHRSVSWYQQTPGQGLQFLFEYFSETQRNKGNFPGRFSGRQFSNSRSEMNVSTLELGDSALYLCASRPDLGRTGELFFGEGSRLTVL.